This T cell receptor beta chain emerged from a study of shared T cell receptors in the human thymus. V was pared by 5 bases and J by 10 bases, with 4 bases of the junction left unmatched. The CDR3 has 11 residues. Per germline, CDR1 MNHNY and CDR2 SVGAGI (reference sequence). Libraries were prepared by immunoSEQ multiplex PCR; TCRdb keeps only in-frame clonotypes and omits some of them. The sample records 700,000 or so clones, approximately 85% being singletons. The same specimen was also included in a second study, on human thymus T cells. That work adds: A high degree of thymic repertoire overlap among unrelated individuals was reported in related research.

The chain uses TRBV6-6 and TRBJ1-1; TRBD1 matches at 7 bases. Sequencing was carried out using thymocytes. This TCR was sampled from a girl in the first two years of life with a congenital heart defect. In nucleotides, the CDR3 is TGTGCCAGCAGTCACACAGGGGCAGCTTTCTTT. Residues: CASSHTGAAFF.